A single sample gave rise to the 9 T cell receptor beta chains below, sequenced in a study of cytomegalovirus exposure and HLA in healthy donors. PCR used 60 Vbeta primers and 13 Jbeta primers. Repertoires were generated with immunoSEQ multiplex PCR, while TCRdb's copy carries only in-frame clones and drops some. The data show about 130,000 clones, with roughly 77% seen just once and almost 6% held by the top ten. The specimen was PBMCs. The receptors shown here come from a woman aged 40-49 years in good health and CMV-seropositive.

This sequence joins TRBV18 and TRBJ1-6; D is unresolved. The CDR3 consists of 18 residues. Germline assignment: CDR1 KGHSH and CDR2 LQKENI. The V gene lost 6 bases and the J gene lost 0 bases, with 18 bases spanning the gap. The CDR3 DNA reads as TGTGCCAGCTCGACTCGTCGGTCGGAGAGCTCCTATAATTCACCCCTCCACTTT. Translating it yields CASSTRRSESSYNSPLHF.

The chain joins TRBV10-3 to TRBJ1-2; TRBD1 might be the D (5 bases). Trimming removed 3 bases at V and 5 bases at J, with 16 bases between. The CDR3 is 15 residues long. CDR1 is ENHRY and CDR2 is SYGVKD in the germline V gene. CDR3: CAISDPLVGLYGYTF. Here the CDR3 DNA reads TGTGCCATCAGTGATCCCCTCGTGGGACTTTATGGCTACACCTTC.

The chain uses TRBV25-1 and TRBJ2-2, with a tentative D call TRBD1 (6 bases). V lost 1 base, J lost 1 base, and 10 bases lay in between. Germline V gives CDR1 MGHDK, CDR2 SYGVNS. This CDR3 has 16 amino acids. CDR3: CASSELIGGNTGELFF. The CDR3 coding sequence is TGTGCCAGCAGTGAATTGATAGGGGGGAACACCGGGGAGCTGTTTTTT.

The chain employs TRBV5-4 and TRBJ2-7, with TRBD2 as a possible D gene (7 bases). CDR1 and CDR2 (germline): SGHNT, YYREEE (reference sequence). This CDR3 comprises 14 residues. V gave up 1 base and J gave up 3 bases, with 11 bases separating them. CDR3 bases: TGTGCCAGCAGCTTGCGGGGGGCTAGCTACGAGCAGTACTTC. Its translation: CASSLRGASYEQYF.

This clone has a single count. This chain joins TRBV5-1 and TRBJ2-5; weak D call: TRBD1 (7 bases). The DNA end lines up better with TRBJ2-7; the J call may be wrong. The CDR3 is 16 residues long. Germline V gene sequence: CDR1 SGHRS, CDR2 YFSETQ. The CDR3 spells CASSSRTGGVGYEQYF. The CDR3 region has the DNA TGCGCCAGCAGCAGCAGGACAGGAGGGGTGGGGTACGAGCAGTACTTC.

This chain joins TRBV4-1 and TRBJ2-1; no clear D. The CDR3 contains 12 residues. V was cut by 2 bases and J by 5 bases, with 4 bases left in between. The V gene's germline CDR1 is MGHRA and CDR2 YSYEKL. This CDR3 reads CASSQLNNEQFF. The CDR3 DNA sequence: TGCGCCAGCAGCCAACTAAACAATGAGCAGTTCTTC.

The V gene is TRBV27, the J gene TRBJ2-2; the D gene is possibly TRBD1 (5 bases). Trimming pared 4 bases from V and 6 bases from J, leaving 12 bases between. Germline V gene data show CDR1 as MNHEY and CDR2 as SMNVEV (reference sequence). The CDR3 has 14 residues. The CDR3 coding sequence is TGTGCCAGCAGTTATCAGGGAACCGCCGGGGAGCTGTTTTTT. Residues: CASSYQGTAGELFF.

The chain joins TRBV2 to TRBJ1-1, with D possibly matching TRBD1 (6 bases). Per germline, CDR1 SNHLY and CDR2 FYNNEI. Deletions cut 1 base from V and 4 bases from J, with 10 bases between. This CDR3 region has 14 residues. CDR3 loop: CASSEVAGATEAFF. CDR3 nucleotides: TGTGCCAGCAGTGAAGTGGCAGGGGCCACTGAAGCTTTCTTT. Using reference TRBV2 and TRBJ1-1 for the parts outside the CDR3, the full variable domain is EPEVTQTPSHQVTQMGQEVILRCVPISNHLYFYWYRQILGQKVEFLVSFYNNEISEKSEIFDDQFSVERPDGSNFTLKIRSTKLEDSAMYFCASSEVAGATEAFFGQGTRLTVV.

The rearrangement links TRBV27 to TRBJ2-5; 11 bases map to TRBD1. The J call may be in error: the DNA end matches TRBJ2-7 better. CDR3 length: 14 amino acids. Germline V gene sequence: CDR1 MNHEY, CDR2 SMNVEV (reference sequence). In DNA form, the CDR3 reads TGTGCCAGCAGTCCTGCCGGGACAGGGGGCGAGCAGTACTTC. As protein: CASSPAGTGGEQYF.